This TCR beta chain was captured by sequencing in a study of PD-1 blockade in classical Hodgkin lymphoma. In this sample, this clone turned up many times. The target antigen is unknown. Germline CDR1 reads SGDLS; CDR2 reads YYNGEE. CDR3 length equals 15 residues. Trimming removed 4 bases from V and 5 bases from J; junction bases left unmatched: 8. The assay was immunoSEQ multiplex PCR, and TCRdb's table has in-frame clones only and misses some. Of about 93,000 clones in the sample, about 77% are singletons; the top ten hold about 9%. Findings and caveats of the study: Diversity in CD4+ TCRs, unlike that measured in CD8+ TCRs, had risen significantly by C4D1. According to reports, newly diagnosed patients had lower baseline TCR diversity than healthy donors, and relapsed/refractory patients had lower baseline TCR diversity still. What drove the repertoire differences, possibly disease activity or prior therapy, has not been defined.

As to time point: cycle 4 day 1 (C4D1), after more than 5 weeks of nivolumab. Each patient relapsed following autologous stem cell transplantation, and prior brentuximab vedotin exposure differed. Complete response, partial response or progressive disease were the best responses. The sample consisted of peripheral blood mononuclear cells (PBMCs), taken before the fourth cycle of nivolumab. The chain carries TRBV9 and TRBJ2-4; 8 nucleotides line up with TRBD1. The source of this sequence is a human donor with classical Hodgkin lymphoma. CDR3 sequence reads: CASSLPGTGQNIQYF. In DNA, the CDR3 is TGTGCCAGCAGCCTCCCCGGGACAGGACAAAACATTCAGTACTTC.